This T cell receptor beta chain was obtained from a study of early T cells in non-severe SARS-CoV-2 infection. Study-level background: Chains were unpaired, as sequencing was done on bulk RNA from unsorted whole blood.

As part of library construction, unique molecular identifiers were attached to individual cDNA molecules. MiXCR, run by TCRdb on the 5' RACE reads, gives a single entry per CDR3 protein. The table lists about 110,000 distinct CDR3 sequences, roughly 13% of them singletons. Study-wide results and caveats: VDJdb-based annotation leaned toward anti-spike CD8 responses and missed private and CD4 specificities.

This clonotype has only a few counts. Its cognate antigen is unknown. Germline trimming cut 0 bases from V and 6 bases from J; bases unmatched to any gene: 4. Germline V lookup: CDR1 MNHEY, CDR2 SVGAGI. This CDR3 is built from 14 residues. Sequencing was performed on whole blood, taken at baseline. The chain combines TRBV6-5 with TRBJ1-2, with TRBD1 identical over 7 bases. This receptor was taken from an adult who was a healthcare worker with PCR-confirmed SARS-CoV-2 infection or an uninfected control (not recorded which). CDR3 loop: CASSYSTGTDGYTF. DNA for the CDR3: TGTGCCAGCAGTTACTCGACAGGGACTGATGGCTACACCTTC.